This T cell receptor beta chain derives from a study of vaccination and CD4 T cells after COVID-19. Treatment reported: roughly ten-day PBMC culture with coronavirus spike peptide pools or control peptides (ViraFEST assay). J gave up 4 bases and V 5 bases, and 7 bases lay outside the gene matches. Germline V gene data show CDR1 as LGHNT and CDR2 as FRNRAP. The CDR3 is 14 amino acids. An Oncomine TCR Beta short-read assay was used to sequence the DNA from cultured CD4+ T cells. TCRdb itself ran the PCR reads through MiXCR, one entry per CDR3 protein. The data contain about 21,000 distinct CDR3 sequences, roughly half of them singletons. About this clonotype itself: What it recognizes is unknown.

The sequenced sample was CD4+ T cells from blood, cultured in vitro. This TCR was recovered from a human donor who had recovered from COVID-19. The J gene is TRBJ1-2, the V gene TRBV12-5; 7 nucleotides match TRBD1. CDR3 in amino acids: CASGADRWTYGYTF. The DNA of the CDR3 is TGTGCTAGTGGTGCGGACAGGTGGACCTATGGCTACACCTTC.